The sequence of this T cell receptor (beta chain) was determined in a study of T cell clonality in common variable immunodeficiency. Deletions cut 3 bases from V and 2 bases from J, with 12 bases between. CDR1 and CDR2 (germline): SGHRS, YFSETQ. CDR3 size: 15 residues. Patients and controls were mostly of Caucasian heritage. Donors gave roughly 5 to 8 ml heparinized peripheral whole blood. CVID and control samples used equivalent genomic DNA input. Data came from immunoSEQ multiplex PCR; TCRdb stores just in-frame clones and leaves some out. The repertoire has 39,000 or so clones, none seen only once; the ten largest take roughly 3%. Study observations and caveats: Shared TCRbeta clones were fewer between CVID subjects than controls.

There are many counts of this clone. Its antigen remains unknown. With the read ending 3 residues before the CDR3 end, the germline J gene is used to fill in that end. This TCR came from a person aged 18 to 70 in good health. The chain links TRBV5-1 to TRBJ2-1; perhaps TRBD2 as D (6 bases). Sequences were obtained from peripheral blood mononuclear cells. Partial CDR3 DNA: TGCGCCAGCAGCTGGGGAGCGGGTCCCTACAATGAG. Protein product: CASSWGAGPYNE. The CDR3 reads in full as CASSWGAGPYNEQFF.